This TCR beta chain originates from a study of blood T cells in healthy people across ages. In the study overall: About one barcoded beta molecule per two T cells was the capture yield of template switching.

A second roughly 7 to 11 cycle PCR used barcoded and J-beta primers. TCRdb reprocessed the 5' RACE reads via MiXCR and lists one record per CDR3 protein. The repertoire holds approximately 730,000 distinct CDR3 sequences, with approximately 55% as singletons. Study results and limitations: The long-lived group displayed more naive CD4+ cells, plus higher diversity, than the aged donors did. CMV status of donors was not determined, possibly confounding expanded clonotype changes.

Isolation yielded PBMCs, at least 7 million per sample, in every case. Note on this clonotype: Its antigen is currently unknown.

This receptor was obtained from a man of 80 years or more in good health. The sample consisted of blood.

CDR3 nucleotides: TGTGCCAGCAGGGACTACTACGAGCAGTACTTC. Translation: CASRDYYEQYF. This chain uses TRBV6-1 with TRBJ2-7; perhaps TRBD2 as D (6 bases). Germline assignment: CDR1 MNHNS and CDR2 SASEGT. Trimming stripped 6 bases from V and 3 bases from J, with 6 bases between. The CDR3 extends over 11 amino acids.